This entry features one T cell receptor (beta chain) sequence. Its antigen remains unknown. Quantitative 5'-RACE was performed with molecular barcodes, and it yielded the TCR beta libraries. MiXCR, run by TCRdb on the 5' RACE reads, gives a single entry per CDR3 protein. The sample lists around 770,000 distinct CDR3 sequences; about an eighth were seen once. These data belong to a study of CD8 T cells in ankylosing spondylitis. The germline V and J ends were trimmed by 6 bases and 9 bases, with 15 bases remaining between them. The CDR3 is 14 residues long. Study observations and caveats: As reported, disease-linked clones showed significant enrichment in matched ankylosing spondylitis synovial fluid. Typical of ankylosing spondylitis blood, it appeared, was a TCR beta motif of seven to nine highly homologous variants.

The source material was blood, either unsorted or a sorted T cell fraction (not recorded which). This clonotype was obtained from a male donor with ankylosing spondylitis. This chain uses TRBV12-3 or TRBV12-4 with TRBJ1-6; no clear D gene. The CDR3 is CASSRGSEGSPLHF. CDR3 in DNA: TGTGCCAGCAGCCGAGGATCCGAGGGTTCACCCCTCCACTTT.